Listed below are T cell receptor beta chains from one sample, sequenced in a study of T cell changes during pregnancy in multiple sclerosis. Using immunoSEQ multiplex PCR, the repertoire was profiled, and TCRdb retains in-frame clones only, with some absent. This table holds about 41,000 clones, roughly 87% found once. Sequenced here: CD4+ T cells from peripheral blood mononuclear cells, sampled in the first trimester of pregnancy. Receptors originate from a female donor with multiple sclerosis, enrolled in a pregnancy study. CDR3s include the opening cysteine and the closing phenylalanine or tryptophan. D genes are given only for firm matches. Where a row states a size, it is once, few, many or the class of an expanded clone; other rows omit it.

>TRBD2|TRBJ2-7|NA|TRBV7-2
TGTGCCAGCAGCTCTCCCGGGACTAGCGGTTACTTGTCCTACGAGCAGTACTTC
CASSSPGTSGYLSYEQYF
>TRBD1|TRBJ1-2|NA|TRBV7-9
TGTGCCAGCAGCTTGGGACAGGGAGGTGCCTATGGCTACACCTTC
CASSLGQGGAYGYTF
>TRBD2|TRBJ2-2|NA|TRBV7-2
TGTGCCAGCAGCTTAGTTCTAGCGGGAGCCCCTGGCGGGGAGCTGTTTTTT
CASSLVLAGAPGGELFF
>NA|TRBJ1-1|NA|TRBV10-3
TGTGCCATCAGTTCTAGAGGTCCTTTTGAAGCTTTCTTT
CAISSRGPFEAFF
>NA|TRBJ2-7|NA|TRBV10-3
TGTGCCATCAGTGAGTCGATTCTAGATGCGTACGAGCAGTACTTC
CAISESILDAYEQYF
>NA|TRBJ2-1|NA|TRBV14
TGTGCCAGCAGCCGCCAACTAAGCCTCTACAATGAGCAGTTCTTC
CASSRQLSLYNEQFF
>NA|TRBJ2-7|NA|TRBV18
TGTGCCAGCTCAGTACTACAGGGTTCCTCCTACGAGCAGTACTTC
CASSVLQGSSYEQYF
>NA|TRBJ2-7|NA|TRBV27
TGTGCCAGCAGTTTCACACTAGGCTACGAGCAGTACTTC
CASSFTLGYEQYF
>TRBD2|TRBJ2-7|NA|TRBV19
TGTGCCAGTAGTATAGTTGGGACTAGCGGCTACGAGCAGTACTTC
CASSIVGTSGYEQYF
>NA|TRBJ1-2|NA|TRBV6-1
TGTGCCAGCCGGAACGGGGAAGGGAGACTCTACACCTTC
CASRNGEGRLYTF
>NA|TRBJ2-3|medium-sized|TRBV18
TGTGCCAGCTCACCGGCGCGGCAGGGGCGGGATACGCAGTATTTT
CASSPARQGRDTQYF
>NA|TRBJ1-2|NA|TRBV19
TGTGCCAGTAGTATAGCCGCGACAAGTAACTATGGCTACACCTTC
CASSIAATSNYGYTF
>NA|TRBJ1-1|once|TRBV4-1
TGCGCCAGCAGCCAAGATCTCTCAGGGGTTTACACTGAAGCTTTCTTT
CASSQDLSGVYTEAFF
>NA|TRBJ1-2|NA|TRBV6-6
TGTGCCAGCAGTTACTCGATACAGCCCTCGGGCTACACCTTC
CASSYSIQPSGYTF
>TRBD2|TRBJ2-6|NA|TRBV4-2
TGTGCCAGCAGCCAAGAAGGACTAGTTGGCGGGGCCAACGTCCTGACTTTC
CASSQEGLVGGANVLTF
>TRBD1|TRBJ1-4|few|TRBV6-1
TGTGCCAGTTGCAGGGGGCGCGAAAAACTGTTTTTT
CASCRGREKLFF
>TRBD2|TRBJ2-7|NA|TRBV12-5
TGTGCTAGTGGTTTTTCGGGAGGGCCACGCGAGCAGTACTTC
CASGFSGGPREQYF
>TRBD1|TRBJ2-7|NA|TRBV19
TGTGCCAGTAGCACCGGGACAGGGGGCTACGAGCAGTACTTC
CASSTGTGGYEQYF
>NA|TRBJ1-5|NA|TRBV12-5
TGTGCTAGTGGTTTGGATCCGGGAAATCAGCCCCAGCATTTT
CASGLDPGNQPQHF
>NA|TRBJ1-1|NA|TRBV2
TGTGCCAGCAGTGAACGCGGACAGAACACTGAAGCTTTCTTT
CASSERGQNTEAFF
>TRBD2|TRBJ2-7|NA|TRBV9
TGTGCCAGCAGCCCCGACCTAGCGGGAGACTTCAACGAGCAGTACTTC
CASSPDLAGDFNEQYF
>NA|TRBJ1-2|once|TRBV6-5
TGTGCCAGCAGCTCCTTAGGGGATATTGGCTACACCTTC
CASSSLGDIGYTF
>NA|TRBJ2-2|NA|TRBV7-7
TGTGCTAGCAGCCCCAGGGGGGCCCGGGTCGGGGAGCTGTTTTTT
CASSPRGARVGELFF
>NA|TRBJ2-1|NA|TRBV4-3
TGCGCCAGCAGCCAAATGGACAGCGCCGTCTACAATGAGCAGTTCTTC
CASSQMDSAVYNEQFF
>TRBD2|TRBJ2-3|NA|TRBV5-4
TGTGCCAGCAGCTCGCGACAGCTTAGCGGGGGCCTTGGGACAGATACGCAGTATTTT
CASSSRQLSGGLGTDTQYF